What follows is one T cell receptor beta chain and its context. Its antigen is not identified. The data were obtained in a study of blood T cells in healthy people across ages. The CDR3 has 14 amino acids. Using a J-beta primer mix together with a sample-barcoded 5' primer, a second PCR was run for roughly 6 to 12 cycles. From the 5' RACE reads, TCRdb called clonotypes with MiXCR, one entry per CDR3 protein. Found here are around 1.7 million distinct CDR3 sequences, 25% to 30% of them singletons; the top ten hold roughly 8.2%. The study, taken as a whole, reports: Higher diversity, along with more naive CD4+ cells, distinguished long-lived donors from aged donors. Reliance upon unsorted PBMCs precluded definitive naive versus antigen-experienced comparison. TCR beta diversity per million T cells fell roughly linearly with age.

Sequencing input: blood. The receptor comes from a woman in her 30s in good health. The chain joins TRBV21-1 to TRBJ2-4; the table gives TRBD1 as D, unverified against the DNA. The end of the DNA fits TRBJ2-7 better, so the J call may be wrong. TRBV21-1 is given as a pseudogene. CDR3 protein: CSSLGDRRSFEQYF. The DNA for the CDR3 is TGTTCTTCCCTAGGGGACAGAAGGTCCTTCGAGCAGTACTTC.